This passage covers 11 T cell receptor beta chains from one sample sequenced in a study of shared clonotypes between healthy human individuals. Using immunoSEQ multiplex PCR, the repertoire was profiled, and TCRdb retains in-frame clones only, with some absent. The sample yields approximately 980,000 clones, approximately 80% seen once. The sample was memory CD4+ T cells sorted from blood. Specified subset: CD45RA-negative fraction. The source is a man between 18 and 35 years old in good health.

The chain links TRBV6-5 to TRBJ2-1, with D maybe TRBD2 (5 bases). Germline loops: CDR1 MNHEY, CDR2 SVGAGI. Trimming took off 4 bases at V and 5 bases at J, with 15 bases between the two ends. The CDR3 consists of 15 residues. Written as DNA, the CDR3 is TGTGCCAGCAGTTCCAGTTGGGAGCGAGACAATGAGCAGTTCTTC. Its protein product is CASSSSWERDNEQFF.

The table lists this clone with a count of one. The rearrangement joins TRBV7-9 to TRBJ2-4; possibly TRBD2 for D (5 bases). CDR1 SEHNR and CDR2 FQNEAQ come from the germline V gene (reference sequence). V was cut by 3 bases and J by 7 bases, with 10 bases left in between. This CDR3 contains 13 residues. CDR3 DNA: TGTGCCAGCAGCTTTGGAGGCGAGAACATTCAGTACTTC. It specifies CASSFGGENIQYF.

The V gene is TRBV25-1, the J gene TRBJ1-2, with 7 bases matching TRBD1. V shed 10 bases, J shed 7 bases, and the junction held 9 bases outside the gene matches. The germline CDR1 and CDR2 sequences are MGHDK and SYGVNS. This CDR3 region has 12 residues. CDR3 bases: TGTGCCACAAGGGGGCAGGGCGCTGGCTACACCTTC. This codes for CATRGQGAGYTF.

This clone appeared once. The CDR3 is CASSESRGYNEQFF. CDR3 bases: TGCGCCAGCAGTGAGTCTAGGGGATACAATGAGCAGTTCTTC. V is TRBV10-1 and J is TRBJ2-1; weak D call: TRBD1 (5 bases). The V end lost 0 bases, the J end lost 4 bases, and 7 bases lay between the germline ends. There are 14 residues in the CDR3. Germline CDR1 WNHNN, CDR2 SYGVQD (reference sequence).

The J gene is TRBJ1-1, the V gene TRBV18; possible D gene TRBD1, 6 bases. CDR1 is KGHSH, CDR2 LQKENI, per germline. The CDR3 runs to 17 residues. The V and J ends lost 7 bases and 1 base respectively, with 22 bases between them. Here the CDR3 DNA reads TGTGCCAGCTTGGGAAGGGGAGGTCAGGGGAAGAACACTGAAGCTTTCTTT. Amino acids: CASLGRGGQGKNTEAFF. Supplemented by reference TRBV18 and TRBJ1-1, the full variable domain reads NAGVMQNPRHLVRRRGQEARLRCSPMKGHSHVYWYRQLPEEGLKFMVYLQKENIIDESGMPKERFSAEFPKEGPSILRIQQVVRGDSAAYFCASLGRGGQGKNTEAFFGQGTRLTVV.

As regards this clone: Other DNA sequences within the sample encode an identical CDR3. J is TRBJ2-7 and V is TRBV10-3; D remains unclear. V shed 4 bases and J shed 2 bases, with 3 bases lying between them. This CDR3 has 11 amino acids. Germline V lookup: CDR1 ENHRY, CDR2 SYGVKD. This chain's CDR3 is CAISGAYEQYF. The CDR3 nucleotides read TGTGCCATCAGTGGGGCCTACGAGCAGTACTTC.

CDR3 in DNA: TGCGCCAGCAGCTTGGTTGATCCTACCGGGGAGCTGTTTTTT. Its protein product is CASSLVDPTGELFF. The chain employs TRBV5-1 and TRBJ2-2, with D uncertain. Germline-derived CDR1 and CDR2 are SGHRS and YFSETQ. The length of the CDR3 is 14 residues. V lost 0 bases, J lost 5 bases, and 8 bases lay in between.

This chain connects TRBV7-9 to TRBJ2-1; 12 nucleotides agree with TRBD2. Germline CDR1 is SEHNR and CDR2 is FQNEAQ (reference sequence). The V segment lost 5 bases and the J segment 5 bases; nucleotides outside the gene matches: 4. There are 15 residues in the CDR3. CDR3 DNA: TGTGCCAGCAGCCCCAGACTAGCGGGGGACAATGAGCAGTTCTTC. It is translated as CASSPRLAGDNEQFF.

This rearrangement joins TRBV11-2 to TRBJ1-2; D unresolved. This CDR3 comprises 14 residues. V was pared by 5 bases and J by 0 bases, with 10 bases between. CDR1 SGHAT and CDR2 FQNNGV come from the germline V gene. CDR3 region: CASSPTSANYGYTF. CDR3 DNA sequence: TGTGCCAGCAGCCCGACAAGTGCTAACTATGGCTACACCTTC.

As for this clone: This may come from a read error, since a much larger clone is one base off. The chain recombines TRBV5-8 with TRBJ1-3; tentative D call: TRBD1 (6 bases). Germline V CDR1 and CDR2: SGHTS, YDEGEE. CDR3 size: 14 residues. The V and J ends lost 2 bases and 3 bases respectively, with 9 bases between them. Here the CDR3 reads CASSFRDNGNTIYF. In DNA form, the CDR3 reads TGTGCCAGCAGCTTCCGGGACAATGGAAACACCATATATTTT.

The chain recombines TRBV18 with TRBJ2-3; D not certain. V gave up 3 bases and J gave up 3 bases, with 10 bases separating them. The CDR3 spans 14 residues. Germline CDR1 KGHSH, CDR2 LQKENI. CDR3 region: CASSPRNWTDTQYF. In DNA, the CDR3 is TGTGCCAGCTCACCGCGAAACTGGACAGATACGCAGTATTTT.